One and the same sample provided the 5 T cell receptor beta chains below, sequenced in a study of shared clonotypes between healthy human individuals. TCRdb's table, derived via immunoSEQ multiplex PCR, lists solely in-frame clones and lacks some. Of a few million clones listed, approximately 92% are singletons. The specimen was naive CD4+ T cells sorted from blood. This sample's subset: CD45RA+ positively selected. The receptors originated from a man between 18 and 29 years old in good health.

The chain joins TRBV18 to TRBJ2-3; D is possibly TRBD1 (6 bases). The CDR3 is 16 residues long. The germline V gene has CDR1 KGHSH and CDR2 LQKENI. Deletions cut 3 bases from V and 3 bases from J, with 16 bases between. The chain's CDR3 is CASSPNAPGTTDTQYF. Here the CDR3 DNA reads TGTGCCAGCTCACCCAATGCACCCGGGACAACAGATACGCAGTATTTT.

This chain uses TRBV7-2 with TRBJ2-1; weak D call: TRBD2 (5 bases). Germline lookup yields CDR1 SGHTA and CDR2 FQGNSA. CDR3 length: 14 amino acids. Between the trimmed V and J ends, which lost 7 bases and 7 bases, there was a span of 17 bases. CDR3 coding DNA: TGTGCCAGCAACCCAGGACGGACGGGAAATGAGCAGTTCTTC. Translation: CASNPGRTGNEQFF.

The CDR3 region is CATSREDRLSSYEQYF. The CDR3 DNA is TGTGCCACCAGCAGAGAAGACCGTCTAAGCTCCTACGAGCAGTACTTC. The genes are TRBV15 and TRBJ2-7; no clear D. Trimming removed 0 bases from V and 0 bases from J, with 12 bases in between. The CDR3 spans 16 residues. Germline lookup yields CDR1 LNHNV and CDR2 YYDKDF (reference sequence).

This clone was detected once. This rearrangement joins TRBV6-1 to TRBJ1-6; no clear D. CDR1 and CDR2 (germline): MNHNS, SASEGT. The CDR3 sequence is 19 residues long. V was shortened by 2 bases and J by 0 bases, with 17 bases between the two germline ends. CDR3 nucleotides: TGTGCCAGCAGTGAACCTTGGGCAGGATTAAGCTCCTATAATTCACCCCTCCACTTT. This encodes CASSEPWAGLSSYNSPLHF.

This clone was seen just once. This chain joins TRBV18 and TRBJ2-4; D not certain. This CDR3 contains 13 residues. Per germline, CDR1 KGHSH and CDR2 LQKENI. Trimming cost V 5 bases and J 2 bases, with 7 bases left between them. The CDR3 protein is CASSEGTKNIQYF. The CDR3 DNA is TGTGCCAGCTCAGAAGGAACCAAAAACATTCAGTACTTC. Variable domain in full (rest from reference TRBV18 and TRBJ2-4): NAGVMQNPRHLVRRRGQEARLRCSPMKGHSHVYWYRQLPEEGLKFMVYLQKENIIDESGMPKERFSAEFPKEGPSILRIQQVVRGDSAAYFCASSEGTKNIQYFGAGTRLSVL.